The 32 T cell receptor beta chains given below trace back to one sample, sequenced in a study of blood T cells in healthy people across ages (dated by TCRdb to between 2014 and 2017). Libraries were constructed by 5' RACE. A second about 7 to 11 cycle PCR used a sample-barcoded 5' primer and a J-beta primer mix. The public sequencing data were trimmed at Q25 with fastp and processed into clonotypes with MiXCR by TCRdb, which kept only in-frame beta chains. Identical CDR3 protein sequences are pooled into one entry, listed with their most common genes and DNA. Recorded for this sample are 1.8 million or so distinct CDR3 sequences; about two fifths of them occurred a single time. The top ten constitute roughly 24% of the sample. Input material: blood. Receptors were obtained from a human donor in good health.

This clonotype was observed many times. CDR3 in DNA: TGTGCCAGCAGTCGGTCGACAGGTGCAATCTATGGCTACACCTTC. Protein product: CASSRSTGAIYGYTF. The chain employs TRBV27 and TRBJ1-2, with D possibly matching TRBD1 (6 bases). Per germline, CDR1 MNHEY and CDR2 SMNVEV (reference sequence). Deletions cut 5 bases from V and 4 bases from J, with 17 bases between. This CDR3 is 15 amino acids long.

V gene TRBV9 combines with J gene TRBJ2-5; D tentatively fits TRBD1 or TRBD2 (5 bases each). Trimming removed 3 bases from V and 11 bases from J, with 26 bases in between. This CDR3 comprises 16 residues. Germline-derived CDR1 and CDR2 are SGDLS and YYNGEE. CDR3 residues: CASSAPPGTPYNEQYF. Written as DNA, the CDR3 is TGTGCCAGCAGCGCCCCCCCCGGGACCCCATACAATGAGCAGTACTTC.

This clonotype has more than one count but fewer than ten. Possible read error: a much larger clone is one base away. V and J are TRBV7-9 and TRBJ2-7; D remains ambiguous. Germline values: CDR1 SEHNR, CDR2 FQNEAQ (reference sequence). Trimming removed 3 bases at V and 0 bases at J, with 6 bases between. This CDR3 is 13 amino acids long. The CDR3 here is CASSFVSSYEQYF. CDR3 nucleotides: TGTGCCAGCAGCTTCGTGAGCTCCTACGAGCAGTACTTC.

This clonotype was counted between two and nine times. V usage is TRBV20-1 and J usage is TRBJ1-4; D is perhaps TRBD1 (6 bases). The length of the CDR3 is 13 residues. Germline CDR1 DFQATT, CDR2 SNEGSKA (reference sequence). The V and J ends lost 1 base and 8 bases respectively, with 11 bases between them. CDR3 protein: CSARGTAKEKLFF. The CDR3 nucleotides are TGCAGTGCTAGAGGGACAGCCAAGGAAAAACTGTTTTTT.

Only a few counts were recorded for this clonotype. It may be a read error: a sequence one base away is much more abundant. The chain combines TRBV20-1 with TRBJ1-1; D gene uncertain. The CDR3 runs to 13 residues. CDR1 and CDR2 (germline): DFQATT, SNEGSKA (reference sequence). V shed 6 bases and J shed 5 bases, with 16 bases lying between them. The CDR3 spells CSAPIRAGTEAFF. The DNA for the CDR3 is TGCAGTGCCCCGATCCGGGCGGGGACTGAAGCTTTCTTT.

The DNA for the CDR3 is TGTGCCAGCAGCCAAGATCTGGTAGCGGGTTCCTACAATGAGCAGTTCTTC. The encoded protein is CASSQDLVAGSYNEQFF. V usage is TRBV3-1 and J usage is TRBJ2-1; 7 bases line up with TRBD2. CDR1 LGHDT and CDR2 YNNKEL come from the germline V gene (reference sequence). V was clipped by 0 bases and J by 1 base; unmatched bases: 6. CDR3 length equals 17 residues.

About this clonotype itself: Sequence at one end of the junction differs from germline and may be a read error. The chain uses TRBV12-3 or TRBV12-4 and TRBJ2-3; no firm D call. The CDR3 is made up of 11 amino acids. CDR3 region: CASRLTDAQYF. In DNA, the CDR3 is TGTGCCAGCAGGCTTACAGATGCGCAGTATTTT.

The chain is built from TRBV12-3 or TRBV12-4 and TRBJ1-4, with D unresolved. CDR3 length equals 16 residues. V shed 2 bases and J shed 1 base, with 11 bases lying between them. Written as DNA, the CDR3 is TGTGCCAGCAGTTTACTACAACCGATAACTAATGAAAAACTGTTTTTT. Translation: CASSLLQPITNEKLFF.

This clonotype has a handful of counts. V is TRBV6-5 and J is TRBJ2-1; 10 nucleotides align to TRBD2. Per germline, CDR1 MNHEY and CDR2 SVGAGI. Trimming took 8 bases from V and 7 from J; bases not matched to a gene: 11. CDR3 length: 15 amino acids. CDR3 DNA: TGTGCCAGCGGCGGGGGTCTAGCGGGGGATAATGAGCAGTTCTTC. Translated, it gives CASGGGLAGDNEQFF.

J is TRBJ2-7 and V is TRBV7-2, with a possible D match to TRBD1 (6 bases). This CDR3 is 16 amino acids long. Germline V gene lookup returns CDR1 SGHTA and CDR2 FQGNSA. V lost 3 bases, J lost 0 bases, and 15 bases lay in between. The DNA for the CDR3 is TGTGCCAGCAGCTTCCGCCCTGGACAGAGCTCCTACGAGCAGTACTTC. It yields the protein CASSFRPGQSSYEQYF.

The CDR3 is CASSRTILAVTDEQFF. DNA for the CDR3: TGTGCCAGCAGCCGAACCATACTAGCGGTTACAGATGAGCAGTTCTTC. J is TRBJ2-1 and V is TRBV7-2; 8 bases align to TRBD2. The germline CDR1 and CDR2 sequences are SGHTA and FQGNSA. With 5 bases clipped from V and 8 bases from J, the junction kept 14 bases outside the gene matches. The CDR3 consists of 16 residues. Variable domain in full (rest from reference TRBV7-2 and TRBJ2-1): GAGVSQSPSNKVTEKGKDVELRCDPISGHTALYWYRQSLGQGLEFLIYFQGNSAPDKSGLPSDRFSAERTGGSVSTLTIQRTQQEDSAVYLCASSRTILAVTDEQFFGPGTRLTVL.

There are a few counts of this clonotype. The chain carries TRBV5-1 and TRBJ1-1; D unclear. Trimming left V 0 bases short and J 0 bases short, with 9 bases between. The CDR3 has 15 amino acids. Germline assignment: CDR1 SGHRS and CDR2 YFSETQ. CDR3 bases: TGCGCCAGCAGCTTGGGCTTAGATGTGAACACTGAAGCTTTCTTT. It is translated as CASSLGLDVNTEAFF.

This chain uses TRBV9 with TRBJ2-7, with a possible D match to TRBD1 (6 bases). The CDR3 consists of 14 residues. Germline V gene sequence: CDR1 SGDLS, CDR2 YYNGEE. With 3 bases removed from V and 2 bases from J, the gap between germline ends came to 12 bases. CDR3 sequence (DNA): TGTGCCAGCAGCGCTGGACAGTTCACCTACGAGCAGTACTTC. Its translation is CASSAGQFTYEQYF. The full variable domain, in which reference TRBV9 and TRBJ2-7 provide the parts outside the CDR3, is DSGVTQTPKHLITATGQRVTLRCSPRSGDLSVYWYQQSLDQGLQFLIQYYNGEERAKGNILERFSAQQFPDLHSELNLSSLELGDSALYFCASSAGQFTYEQYFGPGTRLTVT.

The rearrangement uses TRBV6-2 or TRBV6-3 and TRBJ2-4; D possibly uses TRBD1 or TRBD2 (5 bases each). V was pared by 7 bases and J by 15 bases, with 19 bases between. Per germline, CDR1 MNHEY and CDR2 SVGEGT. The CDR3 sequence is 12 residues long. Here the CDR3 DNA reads TGTGCCAGCAACACAGGAGGCTACGAGCGGTACTTC. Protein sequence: CASNTGGYERYF.

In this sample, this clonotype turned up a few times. CDR3 coding DNA: TGTGCCAGCAGCGTAGGTCGTGCGGAGGAAGCTTTCTTT. Residues: CASSVGRAEEAFF. The chain links TRBV9 to TRBJ1-1; D is uncertain. The CDR3 is made up of 13 amino acids. V was shortened by 0 bases and J by 8 bases, with 11 bases between the two germline ends. Germline CDR1 and CDR2: SGDLS and YYNGEE.

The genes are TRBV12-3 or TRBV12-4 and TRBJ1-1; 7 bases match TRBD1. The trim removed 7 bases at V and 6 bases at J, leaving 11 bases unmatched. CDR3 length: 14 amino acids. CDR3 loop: CASTSGGLIAEAFF. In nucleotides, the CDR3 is TGTGCCAGCACCTCAGGGGGGTTAATTGCTGAAGCTTTCTTT.

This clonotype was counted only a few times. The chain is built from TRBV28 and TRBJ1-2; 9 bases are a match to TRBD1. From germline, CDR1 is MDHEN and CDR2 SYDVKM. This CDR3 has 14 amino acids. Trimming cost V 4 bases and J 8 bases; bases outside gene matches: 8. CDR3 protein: CASSSHGTGWGYTF. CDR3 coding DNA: TGTGCCAGCAGTTCCCACGGGACAGGGTGGGGCTACACCTTC.

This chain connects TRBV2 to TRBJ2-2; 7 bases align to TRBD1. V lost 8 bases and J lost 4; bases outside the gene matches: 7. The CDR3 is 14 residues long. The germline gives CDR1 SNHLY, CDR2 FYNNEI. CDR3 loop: CASLGAGGTGELFF. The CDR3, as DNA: TGTGCCAGCCTCGGGGCAGGGGGCACCGGGGAGCTGTTTTTT.

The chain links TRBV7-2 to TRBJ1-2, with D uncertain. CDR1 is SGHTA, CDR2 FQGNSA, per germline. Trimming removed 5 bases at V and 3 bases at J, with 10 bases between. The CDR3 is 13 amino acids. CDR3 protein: CASSPVTHYGYTF. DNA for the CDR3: TGTGCCAGCAGCCCGGTGACACACTATGGCTACACCTTC.

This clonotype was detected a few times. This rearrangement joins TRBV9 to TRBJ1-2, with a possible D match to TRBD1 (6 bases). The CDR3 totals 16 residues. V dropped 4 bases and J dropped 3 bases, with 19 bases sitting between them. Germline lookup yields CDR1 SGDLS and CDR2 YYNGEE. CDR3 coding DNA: TGTGCCAGCAGCAGTGTAAAAGGACAGCCTGACTATGGCTACACCTTC. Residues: CASSSVKGQPDYGYTF.

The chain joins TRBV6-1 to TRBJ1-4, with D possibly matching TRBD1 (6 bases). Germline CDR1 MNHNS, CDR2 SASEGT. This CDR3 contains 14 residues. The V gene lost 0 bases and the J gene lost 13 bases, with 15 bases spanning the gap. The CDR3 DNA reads TGTGCCAGCAGTGAAGCCTGGGACAACAGGGTACTGTTTTTT. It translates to CASSEAWDNRVLFF.

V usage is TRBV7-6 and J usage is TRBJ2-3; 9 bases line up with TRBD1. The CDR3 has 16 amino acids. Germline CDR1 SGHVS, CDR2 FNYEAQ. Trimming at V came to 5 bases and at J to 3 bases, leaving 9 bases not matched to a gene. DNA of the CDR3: TGTGCCAGCAGCCTCAACTCCGGGACAGGGACAGATACGCAGTATTTT. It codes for CASSLNSGTGTDTQYF. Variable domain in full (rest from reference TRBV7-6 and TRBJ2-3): GAGVSQSPRYKVTKRGQDVALRCDPISGHVSLYWYRQALGQGPEFLTYFNYEAQQDKSGLPNDRFSAERPEGSISTLTIQRTEQRDSAMYRCASSLNSGTGTDTQYFGPGTRLTVL.

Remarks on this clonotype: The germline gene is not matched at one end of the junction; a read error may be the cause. For the CDR3, the DNA is TGCGCCAGCAGCTTAGGAGGGGGCAGAATTATCACTGAAGCTTTCTTT. Translating gives CASSLGGGRIITEAFF. The J gene is TRBJ1-1, the V gene TRBV7-9; 7 positions match TRBD1. The CDR3 totals 16 residues. Germline V gene lookup returns CDR1 SEHNR and CDR2 FQNEAQ (reference sequence).

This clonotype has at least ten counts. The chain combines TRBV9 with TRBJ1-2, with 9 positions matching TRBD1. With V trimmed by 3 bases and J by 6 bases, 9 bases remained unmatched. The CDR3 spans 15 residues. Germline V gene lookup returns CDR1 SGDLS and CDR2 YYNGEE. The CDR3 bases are TGTGCCAGCAGCGAAAGGACAGGGGTCATGGATGGCTACACCTTC. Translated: CASSERTGVMDGYTF.

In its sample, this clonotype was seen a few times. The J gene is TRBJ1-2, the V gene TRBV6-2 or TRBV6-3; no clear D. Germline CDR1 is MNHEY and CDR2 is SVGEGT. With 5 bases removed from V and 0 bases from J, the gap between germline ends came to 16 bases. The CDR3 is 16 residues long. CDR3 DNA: TGTGCCAGCAGTCCTCAGGACCTGGGGTCTAACTATGGCTACACCTTC. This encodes CASSPQDLGSNYGYTF.

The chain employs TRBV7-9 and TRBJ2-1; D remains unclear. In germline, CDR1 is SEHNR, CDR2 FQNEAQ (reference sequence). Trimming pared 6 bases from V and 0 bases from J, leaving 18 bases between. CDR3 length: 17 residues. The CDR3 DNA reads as TGTGCCAGCAGTCCTTCCGCGGACCCGAGCTCCTACAATGAGCAGTTCTTC. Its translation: CASSPSADPSSYNEQFF.

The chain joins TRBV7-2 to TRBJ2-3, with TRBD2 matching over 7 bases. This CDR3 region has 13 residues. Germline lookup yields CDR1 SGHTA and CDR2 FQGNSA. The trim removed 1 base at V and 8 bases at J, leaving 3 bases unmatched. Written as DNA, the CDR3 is TGTGCCAGCAGCTTAGGCCCGGGGGGTACGCAGTATTTT. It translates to CASSLGPGGTQYF.

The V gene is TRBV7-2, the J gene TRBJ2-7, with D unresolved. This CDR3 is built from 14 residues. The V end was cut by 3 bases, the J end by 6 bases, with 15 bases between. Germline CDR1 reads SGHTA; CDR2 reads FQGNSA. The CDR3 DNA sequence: TGTGCCAGCAGCTTCTCACTGACGGTCCCCGAGCAGTACTTC. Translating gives CASSFSLTVPEQYF.

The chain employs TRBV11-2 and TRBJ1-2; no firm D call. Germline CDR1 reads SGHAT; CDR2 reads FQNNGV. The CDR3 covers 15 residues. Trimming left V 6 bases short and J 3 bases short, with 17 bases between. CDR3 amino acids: CASSRSSGMDYGYTF. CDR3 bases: TGTGCCAGCAGTCGCTCCTCTGGGATGGACTATGGCTACACCTTC. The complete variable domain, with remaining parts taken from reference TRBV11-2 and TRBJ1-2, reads EAGVAQSPRYKIIEKRQSVAFWCNPISGHATLYWYQQILGQGPKLLIQFQNNGVVDDSQLPKDRFSAERLKGVDSTLKIQPAKLEDSAVYLCASSRSSGMDYGYTFGSGTRLTVV.

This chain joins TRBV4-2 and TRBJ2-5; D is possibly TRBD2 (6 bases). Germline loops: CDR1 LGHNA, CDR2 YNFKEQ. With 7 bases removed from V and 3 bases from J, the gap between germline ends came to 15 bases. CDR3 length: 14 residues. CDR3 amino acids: CASNTRGKEETQYF. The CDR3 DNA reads TGTGCCAGCAACACCCGGGGGAAAGAAGAGACCCAGTACTTC.

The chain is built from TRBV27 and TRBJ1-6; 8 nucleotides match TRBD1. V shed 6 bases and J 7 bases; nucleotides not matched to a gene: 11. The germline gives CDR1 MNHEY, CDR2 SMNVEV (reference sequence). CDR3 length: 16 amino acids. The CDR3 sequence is CASSPGGGQANSPLHF. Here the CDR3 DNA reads TGTGCCAGCAGCCCCGGTGGGGGACAGGCAAATTCACCCCTCCACTTT.

The CDR3: CASSEHGSMETQYF. CDR3 DNA: TGTGCCAGCAGTGAACATGGGTCGATGGAGACCCAGTACTTC. The chain carries TRBV6-5 and TRBJ2-5; D gene unclear. The CDR3 has 14 residues. Trimming removed 5 bases at V and 5 bases at J, with 15 bases between. The germline CDR1 and CDR2 sequences are MNHEY and SVGAGI.